These 5 T cell receptor beta chains were sequenced from one sample in a study of T cell clonotyping in hematopoietic cell transplantation. Assay: immunoSEQ multiplex PCR; the TCRdb copy retains only in-frame clones and omits some. The table has over 8,000 clones, about three fifths seen once. Specimen: peripheral blood mononuclear cells, collected 100 days after allogeneic stem cell transplant. The receptors come from a male patient between 55 and 70 years old who had an allogeneic stem cell transplant from an unrelated donor, so the T cells may come from the graft donor. Some clones in this sample may be carry-over from other donors' samples.

V usage is TRBV30 and J usage is TRBJ2-3; TRBD1 might be the D (6 bases). This CDR3 contains 12 residues. The V gene lost 5 bases and the J gene lost 3 bases, with 9 bases spanning the gap. In germline, CDR1 is GTSNPN, CDR2 SVGIG (reference sequence). DNA for the CDR3: TGTGCCTGGGGGACACCGACAGATACGCAGTATTTT. Protein product: CAWGTPTDTQYF.

V gene TRBV2 combines with J gene TRBJ1-2, with D unclear. Looked up from germline, CDR1 is SNHLY and CDR2 is FYNNEI. V dropped 1 base and J dropped 5 bases, with 8 bases sitting between them. The CDR3 contains 13 residues. The CDR3 region is CASSEGQLYGYTF. Here the CDR3 DNA reads TGTGCCAGCAGTGAAGGGCAGCTTTATGGCTACACCTTC.

This clone showed up just a few times. CDR3 in DNA: TGTGCCAGTAGTCCCCGTGGGGCGCAGGGGGTCGGAGCTTTCTTT. Protein sequence: CASSPRGAQGVGAFF. This rearrangement joins TRBV19 to TRBJ1-1; 7 positions match TRBD1. The CDR3 totals 15 residues. Unmatched junction bases numbered 16, after V lost 5 bases and J lost 10 bases. Germline V gives CDR1 LNHDA, CDR2 SQIVND (reference sequence). The complete variable domain, with remaining parts taken from reference TRBV19 and TRBJ1-1, reads DGGITQSPKYLFRKEGQNVTLSCEQNLNHDAMYWYRQDPGQGLRLIYYSQIVNDFQKGDIAEGYSVSREKKESFPLTVTSAQKNPTAFYLCASSPRGAQGVGAFFGQGTRLTVV.

The chain links TRBV30 to TRBJ2-4; D remains unclear. Trimming removed 0 bases from V and 1 base from J, with 7 bases in between. The CDR3 sequence is 14 residues long. Germline V gene data show CDR1 as GTSNPN and CDR2 as SVGIG (reference sequence). The CDR3 sequence is CAWSVPGAKNIQYF. CDR3 sequence (DNA): TGTGCCTGGAGTGTACCGGGCGCCAAAAACATTCAGTACTTC.

The rearrangement links TRBV5-6 to TRBJ2-3; D is uncertain. Germline assignment: CDR1 SGHDT and CDR2 YYEEEE. Trimming removed 0 bases at V and 4 bases at J, with 15 bases between. CDR3 length: 16 amino acids. The CDR3 sequence is CASSLAVGEVADTQYF. The CDR3 DNA reads as TGTGCCAGCAGCTTGGCCGTGGGTGAGGTAGCAGATACGCAGTATTTT.